This TCR beta chain is drawn from a study of blood T cell repertoires in COVID-19. Study summary: The analysed material was cDNA or gDNA that came from T cells, B-cell-depleted T cells, or PBMCs.

The CDR3 sequence is 18 residues long. Unmatched junction bases numbered 12, after V lost 3 bases and J lost 2 bases. Germline lookup yields CDR1 SGHTS and CDR2 YDEGEE. Patients in Seattle were enrolled during active infection, then followed longitudinally. TCRdb's table, derived via immunoSEQ multiplex PCR, lists solely in-frame clones and lacks some. The sample records hundreds of thousands of clones, about 87% being singletons. The sequenced sample consisted of peripheral blood. The genes are TRBV5-8 and TRBJ2-1; TRBD2 matches 9 bases. The clonotype was recovered from a man between 18 and 35 years old with COVID-19, enrolled during active disease. In DNA form, the CDR3 reads TGTGCCAGCAGCTCCCAACACGCGACTAGCGGTCCCTACAATGAGCAGTTCTTC. This gives the protein CASSSQHATSGPYNEQFF.